This record looks at one T cell receptor beta chain sequence and its context. Its antigen remains undetermined. The input lacks base qualities; no much larger clone sits a single base away. From the germline V gene, CDR1 is SGDLS and CDR2 is YYNGEE. From the cysteine up to the phenylalanine, the CDR3 has a length of 16 residues. Only CDR3 DNA is held: 48 bases, read in frame from base 1. The V and J ends are trimmed by 2 bases and 0 bases, leaving 12 bases between them. This specimen's time point label, per the study, means: persistent/refractory GD, antithyroid drugs over 5 years with positive TRAb. For both TCR sequencing and RNA sequencing, RNA was extracted from PBMCs in TRIzol. Graves' disease was diagnosed according to American Thyroid Association guidelines. The patients came from an endocrinology department in Xi'an, China. Each patient gave 8.5 to 9.5 milliliters of peripheral blood, collected in an EDTA anticoagulant tube. Ficoll Paque Plus density gradient separation was used to isolate PBMCs, and no further T cell sorting was done. RNA quality was checked with an Agilent 2100 Bioanalyzer and agarose gel, and concentration with a NanoDrop 2000.

The library was generated by multiplex PCR. Instrument used: Illumina HiSeq 4000. TCR beta libraries were built with iRepertoire HTBI primers and Arm-PCR amplification of CDR3 regions. Before sequencing, the PCR products went through gel purification. The authors' analysis ran thus. A total of fewer than 65 TRBV and more than twelve TRBJ segments were identified across samples and were used for gene usage analysis of CDR3 amino acid clonotypes. Filtered high-quality paired reads were merged into contigs using COPE and FqMerger. Contigs were aligned with BLAST to IMGT TRBV, TRBD and TRBJ reference genes, and CDR3 was defined per IMGT. Any clonotype with a frequency above 0.1% was counted as a highly expanded clone. Shannon entropy served as the measure of repertoire diversity, while the Gini coefficient captured V-J evenness. A clonotype was considered public if more than one individual shared it. Through fastp at Q25 and MiXCR, TCRdb rebuilt clones from the public reads, retaining in-frame beta chains. Entries that share a CDR3 protein sequence are merged under the most common genes and DNA. Clone size and V and J calls follow TCRdb, not the original study. This sample comprises approximately 690,000 distinct CDR3 sequences, roughly 30% of them detected only once. The ten largest clones take up around 42% of the sample.

The data were obtained in a study of regulatory T cells in long-lasting Graves disease (dated by TCRdb to the early 2020s). Turning to the overall study: Persistent Graves' disease meant more than 5 years of antithyroid drug treatment with TSH receptor autoantibodies that stayed positive. The study was conducted in China and was registered as a clinical trial. Patients with persistent Graves' disease were compared with patients with newly diagnosed Graves' disease using TCR sequencing and RNA sequencing of peripheral blood. Persistent Graves' disease patients in the clinical cohort had taken antithyroid drugs for roughly 10 years on average. TCR sequencing covered about 13 persistent and 20 newly diagnosed Graves' disease patients, 33 samples in total.

Study-level results and caveats: More public clonotypes were shared among persistent patients (around 2,600) than among newly diagnosed patients (more than 950). Peripheral blood alone was examined, since thyroid tissue, which constituted the primary lesion, could not be accessed. Preferential use of TRBV28, TRBJ1-2 and TRBJ2-5 was observed in persistent disease, whereas TRBV20-1 and TRBJ2-1 were favored in newly diagnosed disease. Lower TCR Shannon entropy and fewer highly expanded clones were observed in persistent Graves' disease patients than in newly diagnosed patients, which suggested clonal expansion. The small sample size was acknowledged by the authors as a limitation that may reduce accuracy. Only the TCR beta chain was sequenced and analyzed.

The source material was peripheral blood mononuclear cells (PBMCs), sampled when the disease was refractory, from a patient treated with antithyroid drugs. The sequence derives from a female donor with Graves disease. The sequence joins TRBV9 to TRBJ1-5; no D gene call is confident. CDR3 sequence: CASSVGITDSNQPQHF. The nucleotide sequence reads as follows: TGTGCCAGCAGCGTGGGCATTACCGATAGCAATCAGCCCCAGCATTTT. The full variable domain, with segments outside the CDR3 supplied by the reference TRBV9 and TRBJ1-5 proteins, appears as DSGVTQTPKHLITATGQRVTLRCSPRSGDLSVYWYQQSLDQGLQFLIQYYNGEERAKGNILERFSAQQFPDLHSELNLSSLELGDSALYFCASSVGITDSNQPQHFGDGTRLSIL.